The 22 T cell receptor beta chains listed next were all sequenced from one sample in a study of blood T cell repertoires in COVID-19. Clones were read by immunoSEQ multiplex PCR, and TCRdb kept only the in-frame ones, dropping some. This table has some 350,000 clones, approximately 86% appearing once. The sample comprised peripheral blood. The receptors come from a human donor in a cohort sampled during active COVID-19.

Notes on this clone: This CDR3 is also generated by other DNA sequences in the sample. The chain couples TRBV9 to TRBJ2-1, with 11 bases identical to TRBD2. The CDR3 consists of 15 residues. V trimming: 3 bases; J trimming: 3 bases; junction bases outside the gene matches: 2. Germline CDR1 and CDR2: SGDLS and YYNGEE. CDR3 sequence reads: CASSETSGGYNEQFF. Here the CDR3 DNA reads TGTGCCAGCAGCGAAACTAGCGGGGGCTACAATGAGCAGTTCTTC. The entire variable domain, with the rest obtained from reference TRBV9 and TRBJ2-1, is as follows: DSGVTQTPKHLITATGQRVTLRCSPRSGDLSVYWYQQSLDQGLQFLIQYYNGEERAKGNILERFSAQQFPDLHSELNLSSLELGDSALYFCASSETSGGYNEQFFGPGTRLTVL.

The chain employs TRBV3-1 (or the pseudogene TRBV3-2) and TRBJ2-7, with D tentatively TRBD2 (7 bases). There are 14 residues in the CDR3. Germline CDR1 and CDR2: LGHDT and YNNKEL (reference sequence). V lost 2 bases, J lost 6 bases, and 14 bases lay in between. In DNA, the CDR3 is TGTGCCAGCAGCCAATATGGGGGGGCGGGCGAGCAGTACTTC. It specifies CASSQYGGAGEQYF.

J is TRBJ1-2 and V is TRBV6-6; 7 bases are a match to TRBD1. The junction had 3 bases not matched to a gene; V was cut back by 5 bases and J by 3 bases. This CDR3 is 13 amino acids long. Germline V lookup: CDR1 MNHNY, CDR2 SVGAGI (reference sequence). The CDR3 region is CASSPQGYYGYTF. CDR3 DNA: TGTGCCAGCAGTCCACAGGGGTACTATGGCTACACCTTC.

This clone was recorded only once. The rearrangement links TRBV7-9 to TRBJ1-2; TRBD1 is a possible D gene (6 bases). The CDR3 runs 15 residues. The V gene lost 0 bases and the J gene lost 4 bases, with 12 bases spanning the gap. Germline V gene sequence: CDR1 SEHNR, CDR2 FQNEAQ (reference sequence). The DNA of the CDR3 is TGTGCCAGCAGCTTAGCGGCCCAGGGGAGCTATGGCTACACCTTC. Translation gives CASSLAAQGSYGYTF.

The chain recombines TRBV23-1 with TRBJ1-4, with D hard to call. TRBV23-1 is an ORF; its function is uncertain. CDR3 length: 15 residues. V lost 2 bases and J 8 bases, leaving 15 bases between the germline ends. CDR3 amino acids: CASSQMAGRVEKLFF. The DNA for the CDR3 is TGCGCCAGCAGTCAAATGGCCGGGAGGGTCGAAAAACTGTTTTTT.

V usage is TRBV28 and J usage is TRBJ2-1; 10 nucleotides align to TRBD2. There are 15 residues in the CDR3. V shed 5 bases and J 4 bases; nucleotides not matched to a gene: 5. Germline V gene sequence: CDR1 MDHEN, CDR2 SYDVKM. CDR3 amino acids: CASSETSGWYNEQFF. In nucleotides, the CDR3 is TGTGCCAGCAGTGAGACTAGCGGGTGGTACAATGAGCAGTTCTTC. The whole variable domain, remainder taken from reference TRBV28 and TRBJ2-1, is DVKVTQSSRYLVKRTGEKVFLECVQDMDHENMFWYRQDPGLGLRLIYFSYDVKMKEKGDIPEGYSVSREKKERFSLILESASTNQTSMYLCASSETSGWYNEQFFGPGTRLTVL.

The gene calls are TRBV19 and TRBJ2-6; possibly TRBD1 for D (6 bases). The germline V gene has CDR1 LNHDA and CDR2 SQIVND (reference sequence). V lost 7 bases and J lost 9, with 13 bases in between. This CDR3 is 13 amino acids long. CDR3 nucleotide sequence: TGTGCCAGTAAAGGGCAGGGGCGCAACGTCCTGACTTTC. As protein: CASKGQGRNVLTF.

The CDR3 nucleotides read TGTGCCACCAGCAGAGGAAACAGGGGGGACCAAGAGACCCAGTACTTC. Its translation is CATSRGNRGDQETQYF. The chain couples TRBV15 to TRBJ2-5, with TRBD1 matching 8 bases. The CDR3 is 16 amino acids. Germline V gene data show CDR1 as LNHNV and CDR2 as YYDKDF (reference sequence). Trimming took 1 base from V and 0 from J; bases not matched to a gene: 4.

DNA of the CDR3: TGCGCCAGCAGCTTGTCAGGTCCTGGAAACACCATATATTTT. It encodes CASSLSGPGNTIYF. The chain uses TRBV5-1 and TRBJ1-3; D unclear. V lost 1 base, J lost 2 bases, and 7 bases lay in between. CDR1 SGHRS and CDR2 YFSETQ come from the germline V gene. The length of the CDR3 is 14 residues.

The chain couples TRBV19 to TRBJ2-7; 9 bases line up with TRBD1. Losses at the gene ends were 10 bases for V and 4 bases for J; bases not matched to a gene: 5. CDR3 size: 12 residues. The germline V gene has CDR1 LNHDA and CDR2 SQIVND (reference sequence). The CDR3 coding sequence is TGTGCCAACAGACAGGGGGGATACGAGCAGTACTTC. Its translation is CANRQGGYEQYF.

CDR3 residues: CAIKGSGRSYEQYF. The DNA for the CDR3 is TGTGCCATCAAGGGGAGCGGGCGATCCTACGAGCAGTACTTC. The chain is built from TRBV10-3 and TRBJ2-7; a possible D gene is TRBD2 (6 bases). The CDR3 is made up of 14 amino acids. Trimming took 7 bases from V and 1 from J, leaving 14 bases between them. Germline assignment: CDR1 ENHRY and CDR2 SYGVKD.

This clone was seen only once. The chain combines TRBV7-9 with TRBJ2-5, with 7 bases fitting TRBD1. The CDR3 has 12 residues. Per the germline V gene, CDR1 is SEHNR and CDR2 is FQNEAQ (reference sequence). V shed 6 bases and J 5 bases; nucleotides not matched to a gene: 3. The CDR3 coding sequence is TGTGCCAGCAGTTCGACAGGGGAGACCCAGTACTTC. It specifies CASSSTGETQYF.

The chain employs TRBV28 and TRBJ1-3; TRBD1 agrees at 7 bases. J lost 0 bases, V lost 4 bases, and 6 bases had no gene match. The CDR3 covers 16 residues. Germline V gives CDR1 MDHEN, CDR2 SYDVKM. In DNA, the CDR3 is TGTGCCAGCAGTTGGGGCGGGACAGACTCTGGAAACACCATATATTTT. This sequence encodes CASSWGGTDSGNTIYF.

V and J are TRBV2 and TRBJ2-3; TRBD2 is a possible D gene (5 bases). The CDR3 contains 15 residues. The V gene lost 4 bases and the J gene lost 0 bases, with 11 bases spanning the gap. Germline values: CDR1 SNHLY, CDR2 FYNNEI. CDR3 region: CASSVDSVSTDTQYF. In DNA, the CDR3 is TGTGCCAGCAGTGTAGATAGCGTTAGCACAGATACGCAGTATTTT.

Worth noting for this clone: This same CDR3 is encoded by further DNA sequences in the sample. The chain carries TRBV3-1 (or the pseudogene TRBV3-2) and TRBJ2-7; 9 nucleotides agree with TRBD1. V was pared by 2 bases and J by 4 bases, with 3 bases of the junction left unmatched. The CDR3 has 14 amino acids. The germline V gene has CDR1 LGHDT and CDR2 YNNKEL (reference sequence). DNA for the CDR3: TGTGCCAGCAGCCAACCGGGACAGGGTTACGAGCAGTACTTC. Translating gives CASSQPGQGYEQYF.

This sequence joins TRBV24-1 and TRBJ2-1; 7 nucleotides align to TRBD2. The length of the CDR3 is 15 residues. Germline CDR1 and CDR2: KGHDR and SFDVKD. Trimming took 7 bases from V and 6 from J; bases not matched to a gene: 11. The CDR3 loop reads CATRPAGVPTNEQFF. The CDR3 coding sequence is TGTGCCACCAGGCCCGCGGGGGTTCCCACCAATGAGCAGTTCTTC.

The chain combines TRBV7-6 with TRBJ2-1, with TRBD2 matching 12 bases. Trimming cost V 4 bases and J 8 bases; bases outside gene matches: 21. This CDR3 has 20 residues. Germline CDR1 is SGHVS and CDR2 is FNYEAQ. The CDR3: CASSSIIPPGLAGPRDEQFF. CDR3 DNA: TGTGCCAGCAGCTCGATAATCCCCCCCGGACTAGCGGGGCCTCGGGATGAGCAGTTCTTC.

The chain joins TRBV30 to TRBJ2-6; tentative D call: TRBD2 (6 bases). This CDR3 is 18 amino acids long. The V end was cut by 1 base, the J end by 0 bases, with 16 bases between. CDR1 and CDR2 (germline): GTSNPN, SVGIG (reference sequence). The CDR3 DNA sequence: TGTGCCTGGAGTGGGGGGGAATCCGACAGCTCTGGGGCCAACGTCCTGACTTTC. Translated: CAWSGGESDSSGANVLTF.

A word on this clone: The sample carries other DNA sequences with the same CDR3. The rearrangement links TRBV6-1 to TRBJ1-6; 9 bases are shared with TRBD1. V shed 2 bases and J 10 bases; nucleotides not matched to a gene: 12. Germline values: CDR1 MNHNS, CDR2 SASEGT. This CDR3 is 17 amino acids long. The CDR3 DNA is TGTGCCAGCAGTGAACCCACCGGGGACAGGGTGGGATCACCCCTCCACTTT. Amino acid sequence: CASSEPTGDRVGSPLHF.

The chain combines TRBV6-5 with TRBJ2-2, with unresolved D. V lost 10 bases and J 5 bases, leaving 8 bases between the germline ends. The CDR3 sequence is 11 residues long. Germline V gene data show CDR1 as MNHEY and CDR2 as SVGAGI. The CDR3 is CATTETGELFF. The CDR3 coding sequence is TGTGCCACCACAGAAACCGGGGAGCTGTTTTTT.

This clone came up a few times. This chain joins TRBV18 and TRBJ2-3; a weak D match, TRBD2 (5 bases). CDR3 length: 16 residues. The V and J ends lost 1 base and 6 bases respectively, with 17 bases between them. Germline CDR1 and CDR2: KGHSH and LQKENI. The CDR3 bases are TGTGCCAGCTCACCACTCTCGCGGGCCCCTGCGGATACGCAGTATTTT. As protein: CASSPLSRAPADTQYF.

V is TRBV7-5 and J is TRBJ1-2; TRBD1 is the table's D call, not checked against the DNA. TRBV7-5 is a pseudogene. CDR3 size: 13 residues. The CDR3 sequence is CARILRGRSGYTF. The CDR3 region has the DNA TGTGCCAGAATCCTCAGGGGGCGAAGTGGCTACACCTTC.